The 28 T cell receptor beta chains below were found in one sample sequenced in a study of cytomegalovirus exposure and HLA in healthy donors. Researchers ran the PCR with 60 Vbeta and 13 Jbeta primers. Using immunoSEQ multiplex PCR, the repertoire was profiled, and TCRdb retains in-frame clones only, with some absent. Among about 100,000 clones, about 75% were seen once, and the ten largest hold roughly 7%. The material sequenced was PBMCs. Receptors originate from a middle-aged man in good health and CMV-seropositive.

The gene calls are TRBV7-8 and TRBJ2-1; a possible D gene is TRBD2 (5 bases). CDR1 is SGHVS and CDR2 is FQNEAQ in the germline V gene. Trimming removed 6 bases at V and 9 bases at J, with 9 bases between. This CDR3 is built from 11 residues. The CDR3 region has the DNA TGTGCCAGCAGTCCTAGCTCTGAGCAGTTCTTC. Translated, it gives CASSPSSEQFF.

This clone was seen a handful of times. The J gene is TRBJ1-1, the V gene TRBV19; D gene ambiguous. Per germline, CDR1 LNHDA and CDR2 SQIVND (reference sequence). This CDR3 spans 13 amino acids. With 2 bases removed from V and 0 bases from J, the gap between germline ends came to 4 bases. The CDR3 region is CASSISLNTEAFF. CDR3 nucleotide sequence: TGTGCCAGTAGTATATCGTTGAACACTGAAGCTTTCTTT.

The chain couples TRBV7-8 to TRBJ2-7; TRBD1 is a possible D gene (6 bases). V dropped 4 bases and J dropped 1 base, with 17 bases sitting between them. Germline CDR1 SGHVS, CDR2 FQNEAQ. The CDR3 is made up of 16 amino acids. DNA of the CDR3: TGTGCCAGCAGCTGGGGACACCTCCAAAATTCCTACGAGCAGTACTTC. As protein: CASSWGHLQNSYEQYF.

V is TRBV5-1 and J is TRBJ2-1, with D possibly matching TRBD1 (6 bases). Germline V CDR1 and CDR2: SGHRS, YFSETQ. The CDR3 runs to 15 residues. V gave up 0 bases and J gave up 3 bases, with 10 bases separating them. DNA for the CDR3: TGCGCCAGCAGCTTGGGCCAGGGGCTCTACAATGAGCAGTTCTTC. The encoded protein is CASSLGQGLYNEQFF.

This chain links TRBV2 with TRBJ2-2; maybe TRBD2 (6 bases). With 5 bases removed from V and 6 bases from J, the gap between germline ends came to 10 bases. The germline CDR1 and CDR2 sequences are SNHLY and FYNNEI. The CDR3 totals 13 residues. In DNA, the CDR3 is TGTGCCAGCAGTAGAGGGGAGGCCGGGGAGCTGTTTTTT. Protein product: CASSRGEAGELFF.

This rearrangement joins TRBV4-1 to TRBJ2-7; 9 bases align to TRBD1. V was clipped by 3 bases and J by 6 bases; unmatched bases: 3. Germline CDR1 is MGHRA and CDR2 is YSYEKL. The CDR3 is made up of 13 amino acids. The CDR3 sequence is CASSHGQGLEQYF. The CDR3 nucleotides are TGCGCCAGCAGCCACGGACAGGGGCTCGAGCAGTACTTC.

The chain combines TRBV7-2 with TRBJ2-5; TRBD1 matches at 8 bases. Trimming took 4 bases from V and 5 from J; bases not matched to a gene: 6. This CDR3 comprises 14 residues. Per germline, CDR1 SGHTA and CDR2 FQGNSA. The CDR3 sequence is CASSSLTGEETQYF. The CDR3 DNA follows: TGTGCCAGCAGCTCCCTGACAGGGGAGGAGACCCAGTACTTC. The full variable domain, with the rest looked up from reference TRBV7-2 and TRBJ2-5, is GAGVSQSPSNKVTEKGKDVELRCDPISGHTALYWYRQSLGQGLEFLIYFQGNSAPDKSGLPSDRFSAERTGGSVSTLTIQRTQQEDSAVYLCASSSLTGEETQYFGPGTRLLVL.

This chain connects TRBV25-1 to TRBJ2-7; D uncertain. CDR3 length: 13 amino acids. Trimming took 6 bases from V and 1 from J, leaving 10 bases between them. CDR1 is MGHDK and CDR2 is SYGVNS in the germline V gene. The CDR3 loop is CASRAPGSYEQYF. The CDR3 bases are TGTGCCAGCAGGGCCCCAGGTTCCTACGAGCAGTACTTC.

A few counts support this clone. This sequence joins TRBV9 and TRBJ1-2; 7 positions match TRBD1. The CDR3 runs 14 residues. Per germline, CDR1 SGDLS and CDR2 YYNGEE. The V segment lost 0 bases and the J segment 7 bases; nucleotides outside the gene matches: 6. CDR3 nucleotide sequence: TGTGCCAGCAGCGTAGCGGACAGGATCGGTGGCTACACCTTC. This encodes CASSVADRIGGYTF.

This chain links TRBV5-1 with TRBJ1-2; 9 nucleotides match TRBD1. V shed 3 bases, J shed 4 bases, and the junction held 7 bases outside the gene matches. The germline V gene encodes CDR1 SGHRS and CDR2 YFSETQ. The CDR3 contains 15 residues. The CDR3 DNA reads TGCGCCAGCAGCTCAGGGACAGGGTCTGTCTATGGCTACACCTTC. This translates into CASSSGTGSVYGYTF.

The rearrangement links TRBV7-8 to TRBJ2-3; D might be TRBD1 (5 bases). CDR1 is SGHVS, CDR2 FQNEAQ, per germline. V was shortened by 6 bases and J by 4 bases, with 20 bases between the two germline ends. The CDR3 loop spans 16 amino acids. In nucleotides, the CDR3 is TGTGCCAGCAGTACTTCCGGCAGGGCTCAAGCAGATACGCAGTATTTT. Amino acids: CASSTSGRAQADTQYF.

This clone was seen a few times. The chain is built from TRBV5-6 and TRBJ2-7, with TRBD2 matching 7 bases. Losses at the gene ends were 6 bases for V and 2 bases for J; bases not matched to a gene: 8. CDR1 SGHDT and CDR2 YYEEEE come from the germline V gene. This CDR3 contains 14 residues. The CDR3 is CASTPWGTTYEQYF. In DNA form, the CDR3 reads TGTGCCAGCACCCCGTGGGGGACTACCTACGAGCAGTACTTC.

The table lists this clone with a few counts. This chain links TRBV10-1 with TRBJ2-3; TRBD2 aligns across 11 bases. Per germline, CDR1 WNHNN and CDR2 SYGVQD (reference sequence). This CDR3 spans 14 amino acids. V lost 4 bases and J lost 4; bases outside the gene matches: 1. The CDR3 sequence is CASSGLAGPDTQYF. CDR3 bases: TGCGCCAGCAGTGGACTAGCGGGGCCAGATACGCAGTATTTT.

This chain links TRBV4-1 with TRBJ2-7, with TRBD2 matching over 13 bases. The trim removed 4 bases at V and 0 bases at J, leaving 9 bases unmatched. Germline CDR1 and CDR2: MGHRA and YSYEKL. CDR3 length: 18 residues. The CDR3 loop is CASSRFTGTSGASYEQYF. In nucleotides, the CDR3 is TGCGCCAGCAGCCGATTTACCGGGACTAGCGGGGCCTCCTACGAGCAGTACTTC.

This clone turned up a few times. At one of its ends the junction is not consistent with the germline gene, which may arise from a read error. The rearrangement links TRBV7-7 to TRBJ1-4; possible D gene TRBD1, 6 bases. Germline CDR1 SSHAT, CDR2 FNYEAQ (reference sequence). The CDR3 runs 13 residues. CDR3 nucleotides: TGTGCTAGCAGCCGGGGGGCGAGTGAAAAACTGTTTTTT. It codes for CASSRGASEKLFF.

The rearrangement joins TRBV9 to TRBJ2-7; 9 nucleotides line up with TRBD1. Trimming cost V 2 bases and J 0 bases; bases outside gene matches: 3. This CDR3 comprises 15 residues. Germline assignment: CDR1 SGDLS and CDR2 YYNGEE. The CDR3: CASSVRGQGSYEQYF. The CDR3 DNA follows: TGTGCCAGCAGCGTGAGGGGACAGGGCTCCTACGAGCAGTACTTC.

The chain combines TRBV30 with TRBJ1-3; unclear D gene. Germline CDR1 and CDR2: GTSNPN and SVGIG (reference sequence). The CDR3 consists of 17 residues. Trimming left V 2 bases short and J 0 bases short, with 17 bases between. Written as DNA, the CDR3 is TGTGCCTGGAGTCTAGGATCCTCCTTCCCCTCTGGAAACACCATATATTTT. Protein product: CAWSLGSSFPSGNTIYF.

The chain recombines TRBV6-6 with TRBJ2-2; TRBD1 agrees at 8 bases. The CDR3 covers 16 residues. V lost 4 bases, J lost 1 base, and 5 bases stayed unmatched. Germline V gene sequence: CDR1 MNHNY, CDR2 SVGAGI (reference sequence). The CDR3 is CASSSTGTGNTGELFF. In DNA form, the CDR3 reads TGTGCCAGCAGTTCGACCGGGACAGGGAACACCGGGGAGCTGTTTTTT.

CDR3 nucleotides: TGCGCCAGCAGCTTAGGAAGGACAGGTGGCCTTAGGGAGCAGTTCTTC. Encoded protein: CASSLGRTGGLREQFF. The rearrangement uses TRBV5-1 and TRBJ2-1; 7 nucleotides line up with TRBD1. This CDR3 has 16 residues. Trimming removed 2 bases from V and 10 bases from J; junction bases left unmatched: 15. Germline-derived CDR1 and CDR2 are SGHRS and YFSETQ.

In the case of this clone: The germline gene is not matched at one end of the junction; a read error may be the cause. The V and J genes are TRBV7-7 and TRBJ2-1; D possibly corresponds to TRBD2 (6 bases). The CDR3 is made up of 15 amino acids. CDR1 SSHAT and CDR2 FNYEAQ come from the germline V gene (reference sequence). The CDR3 DNA reads TGTGCTAGCAGCCAAACAGGAGGCCGGGGGAATGAGCAGTTCTTC. It specifies CASSQTGGRGNEQFF.

The V and J genes are TRBV6-4 and TRBJ1-2; the match to TRBD1 covers 9 bases. Unmatched junction bases numbered 13, after V lost 7 bases and J lost 1 base. Germline V CDR1 and CDR2: MRHNA, SNTAGT. The CDR3 consists of 17 residues. Here the CDR3 DNA reads TGTGCCAGCATCCCGGCCGGGACAGGGACTTTTAACTATGGCTACACCTTC. This gives the protein CASIPAGTGTFNYGYTF.

Only one count was recorded for this clone. The rearrangement links TRBV7-9 to TRBJ1-5; 10 positions agree with TRBD1. This CDR3 spans 15 amino acids. V gave up 4 bases and J gave up 2 bases; unmatched junction bases: 2. Germline CDR1 is SEHNR and CDR2 is FQNEAQ (reference sequence). DNA of the CDR3: TGTGCCAGCAGCTACGGACAGGGGGGCAATCAGCCCCAGCATTTT. Encoded protein: CASSYGQGGNQPQHF.

Points on this clone: At the DNA level, this CDR3 is encoded by other sequences in the same sample as well. The V call is TRBV28, the J call TRBJ1-5; possible D gene TRBD1, 5 bases. V was cut by 5 bases and J by 3 bases, with 8 bases left in between. CDR3 length: 13 residues. Germline V gives CDR1 MDHEN, CDR2 SYDVKM. The CDR3 nucleotides are TGTGCCAGCAGTAGGGGCCTCAATCAGCCCCAGCATTTT. Translating it yields CASSRGLNQPQHF.

This rearrangement joins TRBV9 to TRBJ2-2, with 9 bases lining up with TRBD1. The CDR3 has 16 amino acids. Germline V gene sequence: CDR1 SGDLS, CDR2 YYNGEE. V gave up 9 bases and J gave up 4 bases; unmatched junction bases: 13. CDR3 nucleotides: TGTGCCACCAAGGACACGGGACAGGGTTGCACCGGGGAGCTGTTTTTT. This gives the protein CATKDTGQGCTGELFF. Full variable domain (remainder filled in from reference TRBV9 and TRBJ2-2): DSGVTQTPKHLITATGQRVTLRCSPRSGDLSVYWYQQSLDQGLQFLIQYYNGEERAKGNILERFSAQQFPDLHSELNLSSLELGDSALYFCATKDTGQGCTGELFFGEGSRLTVL.

The chain has TRBV2 and TRBJ2-4, with TRBD1 matching 7 bases. The CDR3 has 13 amino acids. CDR1 is SNHLY, CDR2 FYNNEI, per germline. V shed 7 bases and J 5 bases; nucleotides not matched to a gene: 5. This CDR3 reads CASTRQGENIQYF. The CDR3 DNA sequence: TGTGCCAGCACGAGACAGGGAGAAAACATTCAGTACTTC.

The V call is TRBV6-5, the J call TRBJ1-2, with D possibly TRBD1 on 5 matching bases. Germline V gene lookup returns CDR1 MNHEY and CDR2 SVGAGI. The CDR3 covers 13 residues. V was shortened by 5 bases and J by 4 bases, with 11 bases between the two germline ends. The CDR3 is CASSAQASYGYTF. The CDR3 coding sequence is TGTGCCAGCAGTGCACAGGCCTCCTATGGCTACACCTTC.

In this sample, this clone turned up once. This chain links TRBV11-2 with TRBJ2-7; the match to TRBD1 covers 11 bases. The CDR3 spans 14 residues. V was pared by 4 bases and J by 6 bases, with 5 bases of the junction left unmatched. Germline V CDR1 and CDR2: SGHAT, FQNNGV. The CDR3 loop is CASSSGTGGVEQYF. Here the CDR3 DNA reads TGTGCCAGCAGCTCCGGGACAGGGGGGGTCGAGCAGTACTTC.

This clone has only one observation. CDR3 sequence reads: CSVEGLPSSYNEQFF. CDR3 DNA: TGCAGCGTTGAAGGACTCCCGAGCTCCTACAATGAGCAGTTCTTC. V usage is TRBV29-1 and J usage is TRBJ2-1; D unclear. The CDR3 consists of 15 residues. Germline CDR1 is SQVTM and CDR2 is ANQGSEA. Trimming pared 1 base from V and 0 bases from J, leaving 10 bases between.